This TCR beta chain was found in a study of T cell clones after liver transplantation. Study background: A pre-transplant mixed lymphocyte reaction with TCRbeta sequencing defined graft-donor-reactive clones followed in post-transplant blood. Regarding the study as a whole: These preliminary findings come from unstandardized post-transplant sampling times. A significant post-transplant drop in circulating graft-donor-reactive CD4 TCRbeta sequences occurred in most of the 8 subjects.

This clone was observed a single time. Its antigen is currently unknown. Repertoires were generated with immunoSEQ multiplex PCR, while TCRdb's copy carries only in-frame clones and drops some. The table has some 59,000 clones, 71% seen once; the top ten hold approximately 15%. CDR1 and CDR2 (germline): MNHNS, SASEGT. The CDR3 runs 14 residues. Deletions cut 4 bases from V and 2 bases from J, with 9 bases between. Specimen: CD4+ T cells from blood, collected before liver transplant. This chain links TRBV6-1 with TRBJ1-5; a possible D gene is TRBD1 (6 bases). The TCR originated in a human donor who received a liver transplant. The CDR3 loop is CASSVRTGNQPQHF. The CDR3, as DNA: TGTGCCAGCAGTGTCCGGACAGGCAATCAGCCCCAGCATTTT.